A selection of T cell receptor beta chains follows, all from one sample in a study of OX40 agonist ivuxolimab in advanced cancers. The table came from immunoSEQ multiplex PCR; TCRdb's copy has only in-frame clones and leaves some out. This table has 98,000 or so clones, about 91% appearing once. The material sequenced was CD4+ or CD8+ T cells sorted from blood, taken in a trial of the OX40 agonist ivuxolimab. The receptors stem from an adult with an advanced solid tumor such as melanoma, head and neck, liver or kidney cancer. The CDR3 runs from the conserved cysteine through the conserved F or W. The D gene is left open where the match is weak. Clone size is shown for a subset of rows, as once, few, many or a class of expanded clone.

j_gene: TRBJ2-7; v_gene: TRBV2; abundance: .; d_gene: .; len: 13; CDR3nt: TGTGCCAGCAGTGAAAACCGGGATTTAGAGCAGTACTTC; CDR3aa: CASSENRDLEQYF
j_gene: TRBJ2-7; v_gene: TRBV5-1; abundance: .; d_gene: TRBD1; len: 14; CDR3nt: TGCGCCAGCAGCACAGAGGGACAGGACTACGAGCAGTACTTC; CDR3aa: CASSTEGQDYEQYF
j_gene: TRBJ2-2; v_gene: TRBV9; abundance: .; d_gene: .; len: 14; CDR3nt: TGTGCCAGCAGCGTAGGAGGGAACACCGGGGAGCTGTTTTTT; CDR3aa: CASSVGGNTGELFF
j_gene: TRBJ2-2; v_gene: TRBV18; abundance: .; d_gene: .; len: 13; CDR3nt: TGTGCCAGCTCACCGCACGTGGCCGGGGAGCTGTTTTTT; CDR3aa: CASSPHVAGELFF
j_gene: TRBJ2-5; v_gene: TRBV30; abundance: .; d_gene: .; len: 12; CDR3nt: TGTGCCTGGAGTGTACTCGGGGAGACCCAGTACTTC; CDR3aa: CAWSVLGETQYF
j_gene: TRBJ2-2; v_gene: TRBV7-3; abundance: few; d_gene: .; len: 14; CDR3nt: TGTGCCAGCAGCCAAGACACAGCCACCGGGGAGCTGTTTTTT; CDR3aa: CASSQDTATGELFF
j_gene: TRBJ2-7; v_gene: TRBV15; abundance: .; d_gene: .; len: 15; CDR3nt: TGTGCCACCAGTTCGTACAGGGCGGGCCCCTACGAGCAGTACTTC; CDR3aa: CATSSYRAGPYEQYF
j_gene: TRBJ1-1; v_gene: TRBV5-1; abundance: .; d_gene: .; len: 13; CDR3nt: TGCGCCAGCAGCTTGGATCTGAACACTGAAGCTTTCTTT; CDR3aa: CASSLDLNTEAFF
j_gene: TRBJ2-5; v_gene: TRBV7-2; abundance: few; d_gene: TRBD2; len: 15; CDR3nt: TGTGCCTTCCTACCTTTGCGGGAGGGCCGTGAGACCCAGTACTTC; CDR3aa: CAFLPLREGRETQYF
j_gene: TRBJ1-2; v_gene: TRBV20-1; abundance: .; d_gene: .; len: 11; CDR3nt: TGCAGTTCCAAATGGGGGGGCGGCTACACCTTC; CDR3aa: CSSKWGGGYTF